This TCR beta chain is drawn from a study of T cells after yellow fever vaccination. As for the study in general: Fractions containing few cells were prepared with SMART-Seq v4 Ultra Low Input. Study conclusions and caveats: Reappearing after the booster were most of the clones from primary vaccination (about 96% CD4, approximately 85% CD8).

This clonotype was observed a few times. Antigen unknown. Researchers made TCR cDNA using 5'RACE template switching, and this step added a universal primer site and UMIs. MiXCR, applied by TCRdb to the 5' RACE reads, yields one record per CDR3 protein. The sample contains 350,000 to 550,000 distinct CDR3 sequences, 18% of which appear only once. The CDR3 loop spans 11 amino acids. Between the trimmed V and J ends, which lost 6 bases and 5 bases, there was a span of 5 bases. Germline CDR1 and CDR2: KGHDR and SFDVKD. The origin of this receptor is a man in his late teens or twenties who received the YFV17D yellow fever vaccine. The sequencing here drew on PBMCs, taken before the yellow fever booster vaccination. V and J are TRBV24-1 and TRBJ2-3; D call uncertain. The chain's CDR3 is CATSYEDTQYF. The CDR3 bases are TGTGCCACCAGTTATGAAGATACGCAGTATTTT.